Described below is a single TCR beta chain sequence and its context. The assay was immunoSEQ multiplex PCR, and TCRdb's table has in-frame clones only and misses some. The data contain 60,000 to 65,000 clones, around 93% of them singletons. This sample was included in a study of technical replicates of blood from four donors. V lost 4 bases, J lost 0 bases, and 6 bases lay in between. Germline CDR1 is SQVTM and CDR2 is ANQGSEA. The CDR3 runs 12 residues. The clonotype comes from a human donor in good health. Some clones in this sample may be carry-over from other donors' samples. The sample taken for sequencing was PBMCs. The V and J genes are TRBV29-1 and TRBJ2-5; D call uncertain. The CDR3: CSVARYQETQYF. The CDR3 DNA reads as TGCAGCGTTGCTAGATACCAAGAGACCCAGTACTTC.